Presented here are 23 T cell receptor beta chains from one specimen sequenced in a study of cytomegalovirus exposure and HLA in healthy donors. Data came from immunoSEQ multiplex PCR; TCRdb stores just in-frame clones and leaves some out. Found here are 98,000 or so clones, approximately 94% of them singletons; the top ten hold 0.65% to 0.7%. Sequenced input: PBMCs. These receptors were obtained from a woman between 18 and 29 years old in good health and CMV-seronegative.

The chain links TRBV5-4 to TRBJ2-5; the D gene is possibly TRBD2 (5 bases). CDR1 and CDR2 (germline): SGHNT, YYREEE (reference sequence). V was pared by 2 bases and J by 5 bases, with 19 bases between. CDR3 length equals 16 residues. The CDR3, as DNA: TGTGCCAGCAGCTTCCTTAAAAGGACTGTGCCGGAGACCCAGTACTTC. Its translation: CASSFLKRTVPETQYF.

V is TRBV4-1 and J is TRBJ2-6; a weak D match, TRBD1 (5 bases). The CDR3 contains 16 residues. V lost 4 bases, J lost 0 bases, and 10 bases lay in between. Germline-derived CDR1 and CDR2 are MGHRA and YSYEKL. The CDR3: CASSLNRYSGANVLTF. The CDR3 DNA is TGCGCCAGCAGCCTTAACAGGTACTCTGGGGCCAACGTCCTGACTTTC.

In nucleotides, the CDR3 is TGTGCCAGCAGCTTAACCAGGCTTAGCACAGATACGCAGTATTTT. It yields the protein CASSLTRLSTDTQYF. The genes are TRBV11-3 and TRBJ2-3, with no clear D. The V end was cut by 2 bases, the J end by 0 bases, with 9 bases between. Per the germline V gene, CDR1 is SGHNT and CDR2 is YENEEA. This CDR3 region has 15 residues.

This clone has only one observation. The chain combines TRBV5-1 with TRBJ2-3; D perhaps matches TRBD1 (6 bases). The CDR3 has 14 residues. The V end was cut by 4 bases, the J end by 2 bases, with 11 bases between. CDR1 SGHRS and CDR2 YFSETQ come from the germline V gene. CDR3 region: CASSVGDITDTQYF. CDR3 nucleotide sequence: TGCGCCAGCAGCGTGGGGGACATCACAGATACGCAGTATTTT. Using reference TRBV5-1 and TRBJ2-3 for the parts outside the CDR3, the full variable domain is KAGVTQTPRYLIKTRGQQVTLSCSPISGHRSVSWYQQTPGQGLQFLFEYFSETQRNKGNFPGRFSGRQFSNSRSEMNVSTLELGDSALYLCASSVGDITDTQYFGPGTRLTVL.

The chain employs TRBV5-4 and TRBJ2-5; D unresolved. Germline loops: CDR1 SGHNT, CDR2 YYREEE (reference sequence). The V and J ends lost 0 bases and 2 bases respectively, with 8 bases between them. CDR3 length equals 14 residues. CDR3 sequence reads: CASSLAYSQETQYF. The CDR3 DNA reads as TGTGCCAGCAGCTTGGCCTACAGTCAAGAGACCCAGTACTTC.

The chain employs TRBV30 and TRBJ2-7, with 11 bases aligning to TRBD1. The CDR3 loop spans 14 amino acids. The junction had 3 bases not matched to a gene; V was cut back by 3 bases and J by 2 bases. Germline V gene data show CDR1 as GTSNPN and CDR2 as SVGIG (reference sequence). The CDR3 DNA reads TGTGCCTGGAGGGGACAGGGGGTACCCTACGAGCAGTACTTC. Residues: CAWRGQGVPYEQYF.

The chain employs TRBV28 and TRBJ2-7; TRBD1 might be the D (5 bases). V lost 3 bases and J 0 bases, leaving 12 bases between the germline ends. CDR3 size: 15 residues. Per the germline V gene, CDR1 is MDHEN and CDR2 is SYDVKM. The CDR3 sequence: CASSLSATASYEQYF. CDR3 nucleotide sequence: TGTGCCAGCAGTTTGTCTGCGACAGCCTCCTACGAGCAGTACTTC.

This rearrangement joins TRBV25-1 to TRBJ2-1; D might be TRBD2 (6 bases). The V gene's germline CDR1 is MGHDK and CDR2 SYGVNS. The CDR3 is 11 residues long. The V gene lost 7 bases and the J gene lost 15 bases, with 16 bases spanning the gap. The CDR3 sequence: CASKKYGEAFF. The CDR3 coding sequence is TGTGCCAGCAAAAAATATGGGGAGGCGTTCTTC. The whole variable domain, remainder taken from reference TRBV25-1 and TRBJ2-1, is EADIYQTPRYLVIGTGKKITLECSQTMGHDKMYWYQQDPGMELHLIHYSYGVNSTEKGDLSSESTVSRIRTEHFPLTLESARPSHTSQYLCASKKYGEAFFGPGTRLTVL.

The chain is built from TRBV28 and TRBJ1-1, with 7 bases matching TRBD1. In germline, CDR1 is MDHEN, CDR2 SYDVKM. V shed 8 bases, J shed 5 bases, and the junction held 8 bases outside the gene matches. The CDR3 runs 13 residues. The CDR3 DNA is TGTGCCAGCCGAGACAGGGTTAATACTGAAGCTTTCTTT. The encoded protein is CASRDRVNTEAFF. The whole variable domain, remainder taken from reference TRBV28 and TRBJ1-1, is DVKVTQSSRYLVKRTGEKVFLECVQDMDHENMFWYRQDPGLGLRLIYFSYDVKMKEKGDIPEGYSVSREKKERFSLILESASTNQTSMYLCASRDRVNTEAFFGQGTRLTVV.

The gene calls are TRBV15 and TRBJ2-7; TRBD2 matches 7 bases. The V segment lost 0 bases and the J segment 4 bases; nucleotides outside the gene matches: 6. The CDR3 covers 15 residues. CDR1 LNHNV and CDR2 YYDKDF come from the germline V gene (reference sequence). DNA of the CDR3: TGTGCCACCAGCAGAGAATTGGGAGGGAGTTACGAGCAGTACTTC. Protein product: CATSRELGGSYEQYF.

The table lists this clone with a count of one. This sequence joins TRBV30 and TRBJ2-7, with a tentative D call TRBD2 (6 bases). The V end lost 3 bases, the J end lost 2 bases, and 14 bases lay between the germline ends. Germline CDR1 reads GTSNPN; CDR2 reads SVGIG (reference sequence). The CDR3 length is 14 residues. CDR3 protein: CAWRGGGAPYEQYF. The CDR3 DNA follows: TGTGCCTGGAGGGGAGGAGGGGCCCCCTACGAGCAGTACTTC.

The V gene is TRBV27, the J gene TRBJ2-3, with D maybe TRBD2 (6 bases). This CDR3 region has 16 residues. V lost 1 base and J lost 3, with 14 bases in between. In germline, CDR1 is MNHEY, CDR2 SMNVEV (reference sequence). CDR3 DNA: TGTGCCAGCAGTTTATTCTTCCGGGGGACGACAGATACGCAGTATTTT. This codes for CASSLFFRGTTDTQYF.

V is TRBV7-9 and J is TRBJ1-6; D uncertain. Trimming pared 1 base from V and 0 bases from J, leaving 10 bases between. This CDR3 spans 17 amino acids. Per the germline V gene, CDR1 is SEHNR and CDR2 is FQNEAQ (reference sequence). Written as DNA, the CDR3 is TGTGCCAGCAGCTTAGGCGGAGGGAGCTCCTATAATTCACCCCTCCACTTT. This sequence encodes CASSLGGGSSYNSPLHF.

The V call is TRBV18, the J call TRBJ1-2; 8 nucleotides line up with TRBD1. Looked up from germline, CDR1 is KGHSH and CDR2 is LQKENI. V gave up 3 bases and J gave up 6 bases; unmatched junction bases: 0. This CDR3 comprises 12 residues. DNA for the CDR3: TGTGCCAGCTCACCGACAGGGGATGGCTACACCTTC. Translation gives CASSPTGDGYTF.

The J gene is TRBJ1-2, the V gene TRBV9; a possible D gene is TRBD1 (6 bases). V was shortened by 5 bases and J by 0 bases, with 11 bases between the two germline ends. CDR3 length equals 14 residues. Germline V gene sequence: CDR1 SGDLS, CDR2 YYNGEE. CDR3 DNA: TGTGCCAGCAGTCTAGGGGGTTCTAACTATGGCTACACCTTC. Translating gives CASSLGGSNYGYTF. The full variable domain, its missing parts supplied by reference TRBV9 and TRBJ1-2, is DSGVTQTPKHLITATGQRVTLRCSPRSGDLSVYWYQQSLDQGLQFLIQYYNGEERAKGNILERFSAQQFPDLHSELNLSSLELGDSALYFCASSLGGSNYGYTFGSGTRLTVV.

This chain joins TRBV28 and TRBJ2-7, with D perhaps matching TRBD2 (6 bases). V was shortened by 1 base and J by 12 bases, with 16 bases between the two germline ends. Germline CDR1 reads MDHEN; CDR2 reads SYDVKM. The CDR3 contains 13 residues. CDR3 sequence: CASSLLGLGGRYF. For the CDR3, the DNA is TGTGCCAGCAGTTTATTAGGGCTGGGAGGACGGTACTTC.

The chain links TRBV4-3 to TRBJ1-2; 8 nucleotides match TRBD1. This CDR3 region has 14 residues. Germline lookup yields CDR1 LGHNA and CDR2 YSLEER. V lost 4 bases, J lost 8 bases, and 9 bases stayed unmatched. DNA for the CDR3: TGCGCCAGCAGCCGGCAACAGGGGGTACAGGGCTACACCTTC. Protein sequence: CASSRQQGVQGYTF.

This chain's CDR3 is CASNMGSQPQHF. CDR3 in DNA: TGTGCCAGTAATATGGGGAGTCAGCCCCAGCATTTT. The chain employs TRBV19 and TRBJ1-5, with no clear D. This CDR3 has 12 amino acids. Germline loops: CDR1 LNHDA, CDR2 SQIVND (reference sequence). Trimming stripped 7 bases from V and 6 bases from J, with 10 bases between.

The V call is TRBV7-3, the J call TRBJ1-1, with D perhaps TRBD1 (5 bases). Germline V CDR1 and CDR2: SGHTA, FQGTGA. V was trimmed by 5 bases and J by 1 base, leaving 14 bases between them. The CDR3 length is 15 residues. The CDR3 DNA is TGTGCCAGCAGCCTCAGGGCCGGGGGGAACACTGAAGCTTTCTTT. Protein: CASSLRAGGNTEAFF.

The chain couples TRBV2 to TRBJ2-5, with TRBD2 as a possible D gene (7 bases). Trimming stripped 4 bases from V and 5 bases from J, with 11 bases between. Per the germline V gene, CDR1 is SNHLY and CDR2 is FYNNEI. The CDR3 runs to 13 residues. The CDR3 bases are TGTGCCAGCAGTGTGGGAGGGGGGGAGACCCAGTACTTC. The encoded protein is CASSVGGGETQYF. Combining the CDR3 with reference TRBV2 and TRBJ2-5 gives the whole variable domain EPEVTQTPSHQVTQMGQEVILRCVPISNHLYFYWYRQILGQKVEFLVSFYNNEISEKSEIFDDQFSVERPDGSNFTLKIRSTKLEDSAMYFCASSVGGGETQYFGPGTRLLVL.

This clone was detected only once. The V call is TRBV7-8, the J call TRBJ2-2, with 10 bases lining up with TRBD1. V dropped 4 bases and J dropped 4; count of bases not matched to a gene: 6. CDR1 is SGHVS and CDR2 is FQNEAQ in the germline V gene. CDR3 length: 16 amino acids. CDR3 sequence (DNA): TGTGCCAGCAGCTCCCGGACAGGGGGATCCACCGGGGAGCTGTTTTTT. Amino acid sequence: CASSSRTGGSTGELFF.

Only one count was recorded for this clone. The gene calls are TRBV5-1 and TRBJ1-1, with 8 bases matching TRBD1. The germline CDR1 and CDR2 sequences are SGHRS and YFSETQ. Losses at the gene ends were 2 bases for V and 0 bases for J; bases not matched to a gene: 6. The CDR3 totals 16 residues. The CDR3 loop reads CASSFGQGALNTEAFF. CDR3 bases: TGCGCCAGCAGCTTCGGACAGGGAGCCTTGAACACTGAAGCTTTCTTT.

The chain uses TRBV2 and TRBJ2-7; 8 nucleotides match TRBD1. Germline values: CDR1 SNHLY, CDR2 FYNNEI. V lost 6 bases to trimming and J lost 0 bases; unmatched junction nucleotides: 1. The CDR3 has 13 residues. The chain's CDR3 is CASRDRASYEQYF. The CDR3 bases are TGTGCCAGCAGGGACAGGGCCTCCTACGAGCAGTACTTC.